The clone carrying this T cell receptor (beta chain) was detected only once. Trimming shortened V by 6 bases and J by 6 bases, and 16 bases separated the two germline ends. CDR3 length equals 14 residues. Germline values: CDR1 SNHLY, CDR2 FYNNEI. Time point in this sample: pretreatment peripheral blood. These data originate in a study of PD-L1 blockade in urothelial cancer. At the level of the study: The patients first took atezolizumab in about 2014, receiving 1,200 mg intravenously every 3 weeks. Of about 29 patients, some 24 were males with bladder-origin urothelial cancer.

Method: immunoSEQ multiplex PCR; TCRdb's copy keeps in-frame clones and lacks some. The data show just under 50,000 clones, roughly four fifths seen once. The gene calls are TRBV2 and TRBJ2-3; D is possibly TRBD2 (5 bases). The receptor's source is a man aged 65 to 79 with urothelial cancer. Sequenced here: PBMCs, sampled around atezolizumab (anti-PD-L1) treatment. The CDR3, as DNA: TGTGCCAGCAGCCTCGGACCGGGATGGGATACGCAGTATTTT. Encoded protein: CASSLGPGWDTQYF.